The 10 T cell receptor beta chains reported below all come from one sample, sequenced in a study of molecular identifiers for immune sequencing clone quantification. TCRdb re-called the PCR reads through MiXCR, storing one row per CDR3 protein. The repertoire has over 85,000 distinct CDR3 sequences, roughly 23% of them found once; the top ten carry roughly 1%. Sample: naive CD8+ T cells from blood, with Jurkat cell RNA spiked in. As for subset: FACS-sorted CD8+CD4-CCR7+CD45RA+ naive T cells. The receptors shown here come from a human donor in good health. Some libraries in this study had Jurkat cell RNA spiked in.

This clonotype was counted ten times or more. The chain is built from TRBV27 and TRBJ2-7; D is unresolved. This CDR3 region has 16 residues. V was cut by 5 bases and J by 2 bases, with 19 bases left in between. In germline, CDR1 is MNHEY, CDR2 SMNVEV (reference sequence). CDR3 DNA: TGTGCCAGCAGTCTCCTTGCCCCGGCTGGAACCTACGAGCAGTACTTC. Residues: CASSLLAPAGTYEQYF.

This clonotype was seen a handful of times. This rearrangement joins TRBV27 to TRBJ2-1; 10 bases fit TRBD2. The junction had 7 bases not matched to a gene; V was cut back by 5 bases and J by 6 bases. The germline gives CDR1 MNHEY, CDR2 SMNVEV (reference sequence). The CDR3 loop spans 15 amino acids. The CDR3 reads CASSPSGGGPNEQFF. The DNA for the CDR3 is TGTGCCAGCAGTCCTAGCGGGGGAGGGCCCAATGAGCAGTTCTTC.

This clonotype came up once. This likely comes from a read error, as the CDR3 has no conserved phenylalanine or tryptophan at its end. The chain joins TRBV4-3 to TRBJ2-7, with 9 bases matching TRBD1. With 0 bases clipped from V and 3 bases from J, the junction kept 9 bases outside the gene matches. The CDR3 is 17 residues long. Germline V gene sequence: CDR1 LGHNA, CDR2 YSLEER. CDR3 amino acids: CASSQDVPTGGFYEQYY. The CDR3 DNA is TGCGCCAGCAGCCAAGATGTTCCCACAGGGGGCTTCTACGAGCAGTACTAC.

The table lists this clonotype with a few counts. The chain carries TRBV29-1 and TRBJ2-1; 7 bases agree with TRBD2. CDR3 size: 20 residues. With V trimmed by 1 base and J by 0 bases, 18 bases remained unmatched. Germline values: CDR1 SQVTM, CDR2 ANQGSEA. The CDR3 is CSVEVSGRAFSFSSYNEQFF. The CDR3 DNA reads TGCAGCGTTGAAGTATCGGGGAGGGCCTTTTCTTTTTCCTCCTACAATGAGCAGTTCTTC.

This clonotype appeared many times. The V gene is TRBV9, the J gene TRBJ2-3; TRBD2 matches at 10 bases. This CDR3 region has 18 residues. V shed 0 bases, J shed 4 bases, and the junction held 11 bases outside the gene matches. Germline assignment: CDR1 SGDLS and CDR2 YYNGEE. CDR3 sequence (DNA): TGTGCCAGCAGCGTAGGATTTTATATAGCGGGAGGTCCAGATACGCAGTATTTT. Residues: CASSVGFYIAGGPDTQYF.

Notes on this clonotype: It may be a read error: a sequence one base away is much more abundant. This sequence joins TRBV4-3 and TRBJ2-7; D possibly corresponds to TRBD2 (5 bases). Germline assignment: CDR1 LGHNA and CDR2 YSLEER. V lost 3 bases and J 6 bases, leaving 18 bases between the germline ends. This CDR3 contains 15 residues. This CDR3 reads CASSQGADGYCEQYF. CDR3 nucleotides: TGCGCCAGCAGCCAGGGAGCGGATGGATACTGCGAGCAGTACTTC.

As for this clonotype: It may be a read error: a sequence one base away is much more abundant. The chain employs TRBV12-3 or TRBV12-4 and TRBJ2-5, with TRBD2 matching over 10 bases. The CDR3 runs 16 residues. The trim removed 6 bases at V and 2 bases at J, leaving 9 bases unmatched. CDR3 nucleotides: TGTGCCAGCAGCGCCGGGACTAGCGCACTACAAGAGACCCAGTACTTC. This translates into CASSAGTSALQETQYF.

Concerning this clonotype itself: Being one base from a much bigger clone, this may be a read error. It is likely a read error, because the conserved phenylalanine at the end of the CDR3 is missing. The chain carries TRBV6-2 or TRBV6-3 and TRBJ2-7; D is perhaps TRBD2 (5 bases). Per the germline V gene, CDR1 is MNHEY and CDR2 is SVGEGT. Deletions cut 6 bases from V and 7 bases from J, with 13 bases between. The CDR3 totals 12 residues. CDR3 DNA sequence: TGTGCCAGCAGAGAAGAGGGCAGGGAGCAGTACCTC. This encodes CASREEGREQYL.

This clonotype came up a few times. The CDR3 sequence: CSAYGTAGLTYNEQFF. DNA for the CDR3: TGCAGCGCCTATGGGACAGCCGGCCTCACCTACAATGAGCAGTTCTTC. The chain employs TRBV29-1 and TRBJ2-1; 7 nucleotides agree with TRBD1. There are 16 residues in the CDR3. Trimming at V came to 7 bases and at J to 2 bases, leaving 14 bases not matched to a gene. In germline, CDR1 is SQVTM, CDR2 ANQGSEA.

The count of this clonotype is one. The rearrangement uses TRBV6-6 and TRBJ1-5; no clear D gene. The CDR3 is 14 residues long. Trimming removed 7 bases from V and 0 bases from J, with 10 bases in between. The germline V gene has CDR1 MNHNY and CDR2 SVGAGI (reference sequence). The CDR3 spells CASNHQRSNQPQHF. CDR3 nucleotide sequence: TGTGCCAGCAACCATCAGCGTAGCAATCAGCCCCAGCATTTT.